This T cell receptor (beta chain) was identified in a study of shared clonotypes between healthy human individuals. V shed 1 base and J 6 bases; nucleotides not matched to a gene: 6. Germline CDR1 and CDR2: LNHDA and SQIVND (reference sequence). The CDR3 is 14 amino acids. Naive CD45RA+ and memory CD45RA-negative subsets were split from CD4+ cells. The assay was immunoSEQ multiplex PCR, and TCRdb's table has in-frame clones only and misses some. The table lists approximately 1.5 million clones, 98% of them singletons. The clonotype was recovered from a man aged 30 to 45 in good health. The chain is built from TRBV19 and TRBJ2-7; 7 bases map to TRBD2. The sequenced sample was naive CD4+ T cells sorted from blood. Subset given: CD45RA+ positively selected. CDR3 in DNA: TGTGCCAGTAGTATAGTATCTGGGAGGGGCGAGCAGTACTTC. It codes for CASSIVSGRGEQYF.